The rows below give T cell receptor beta chains drawn from one sample of a study of shared clonotypes between healthy human individuals. The method was immunoSEQ multiplex PCR; TCRdb's version includes in-frame clones alone and lacks a portion of them. Of millions of clones listed, over 90% are singletons. The sequencing input was naive CD4+ T cells from PBMCs. The receptor set was obtained from a young man in good health. Some clones in this sample may be carry-over from other donors' samples. CDR3s include the opening cysteine and the closing phenylalanine or tryptophan. A D gene is named only where the DNA matches it firmly. Only some rows state a clone size, as once, few, many or a class for expanded clones.

j_gene | d_gene | abundance | v_gene | CDR3aa | CDR3nt
TRBJ2-5 | - | - | TRBV28 | CASSPPGTQYF | TGTGCCAGCAGTCCTCCCGGGACCCAGTACTTC
TRBJ2-2 | - | - | TRBV5-1 | CASSLILNTGELFF | TGCGCCAGCAGCTTGATTCTGAACACCGGGGAGCTGTTTTTT
TRBJ2-3 | TRBD2 | - | TRBV18 | CASSPWTSGISDTQYF | TGTGCCAGCTCACCTTGGACTAGCGGGATATCAGATACGCAGTATTTT
TRBJ1-5 | - | - | TRBV28 | CASSPGTIGNQPQHF | TGTGCCAGCAGCCCCGGGACAATCGGCAATCAGCCCCAGCATTTT
TRBJ2-3 | TRBD2 | - | TRBV15 | CATSRGYREGSDTQYF | TGTGCCACCAGCAGAGGGTATCGGGAGGGATCGGATACGCAGTATTTT
TRBJ2-1 | TRBD2 | - | TRBV29-1 | CSVENRLAVNNEQFF | TGCAGCGTTGAAAACCGACTAGCTGTAAACAATGAGCAGTTCTTC
TRBJ1-4 | - | - | TRBV30 | CAWSVDPTEKLFF | TGTGCCTGGAGTGTAGACCCGACTGAAAAACTGTTTTTT
TRBJ2-3 | - | - | TRBV7-2 | CASSYRGTPLF | TGTGCCAGCAGCTATCGGGGGACACCCCTTTTT
TRBJ2-2 | TRBD2 | - | TRBV2 | CASVGTIANTGELFF | TGTGCCAGCGTGGGGACTATAGCGAACACCGGGGAGCTGTTTTTT
TRBJ2-7 | - | - | TRBV2 | CASSEAEGYEQYF | TGTGCCAGCAGTGAAGCGGAGGGTTACGAGCAGTACTTC
TRBJ1-5 | - | - | TRBV28 | CASRSGVNQPQHF | TGTGCCAGCAGATCAGGGGTAAATCAGCCCCAGCATTTT
TRBJ1-6 | TRBD1 | - | TRBV2 | CASSETIGQGAYNSPLHF | TGTGCCAGCAGTGAGACAATCGGACAGGGGGCGTATAATTCACCCCTCCACTTT
TRBJ2-7 | TRBD1 | - | TRBV7-9 | CASSARQGVGITYEQYF | TGTGCCAGCAGCGCCCGACAGGGAGTGGGGATAACCTACGAGCAGTACTTC
TRBJ1-2 | - | - | TRBV2 | CASSEDREGYGYTF | TGTGCCAGCAGTGAAGACAGAGAAGGCTATGGCTACACCTTC
TRBJ1-1 | - | - | TRBV6-1 | CASSVKSAYVNTEAFF | TGTGCCAGCAGTGTTAAATCGGCGTATGTGAACACTGAAGCTTTCTTT
TRBJ2-7 | - | once | TRBV7-2 | CASSLPGINEQYF | TGTGCCAGCAGCTTGCCTGGGATCAACGAGCAGTACTTC
TRBJ2-2 | - | once | TRBV7-3 | CASSLVRGAVTGELFF | TGTGCCAGCAGCTTAGTGCGGGGAGCGGTCACCGGGGAGCTGTTTTTT
TRBJ2-3 | - | - | TRBV4-1 | CASSHWAGTSTDTQYF | TGCGCCAGCAGCCACTGGGCGGGGACTAGCACAGATACGCAGTATTTT
TRBJ2-7 | TRBD1 | - | TRBV5-1 | CASSSGTGRNEQYF | TGCGCCAGCAGCTCGGGGACAGGGCGCAACGAGCAGTACTTC
TRBJ2-2 | - | - | TRBV28 | CASRTGPKMNTGELFF | TGTGCCAGCAGGACCGGGCCCAAAATGAACACCGGGGAGCTGTTTTTT
TRBJ1-4 | - | - | TRBV18 | CASSRRDGSLIATNEKLFF | TGTGCCAGCTCAAGACGGGACGGCAGCCTTATTGCAACTAATGAAAAACTGTTTTTT
TRBJ2-7 | - | - | TRBV6-5 | CASSSGAGSYEQYF | TGTGCCAGCAGTTCCGGGGCAGGGTCCTACGAGCAGTACTTC
TRBJ2-1 | TRBD2 | - | TRBV28 | CASLGLAGGPSYNEQFF | TGTGCCAGTCTGGGACTAGCGGGAGGGCCCTCCTACAATGAGCAGTTCTTC
TRBJ1-1 | TRBD1 | few | TRBV5-1 | CASSIRDSSEAFF | TGCGCCAGCAGCATCCGGGACAGCAGTGAAGCTTTCTTT
TRBJ2-7 | TRBD2 | - | TRBV9 | CASSAGLSAYEQYF | TGTGCCAGCAGCGCGGGACTAAGCGCTTACGAGCAGTACTTC
TRBJ2-2 | TRBD2 | - | TRBV9 | CASSALGPTSGRAFTGELFF | TGTGCCAGCAGCGCCTTGGGCCCGACTAGCGGGAGGGCGTTTACCGGGGAGCTGTTTTTT